This T cell receptor (beta chain) emerged from a study of CD8 T cells in Susac syndrome. Overall study findings and caveats: It was in TEMRA cells and active patients that Susac CD8+ clonal expansion peaked.

CDR3 length equals 13 residues. Germline trimming cut 4 bases from V and 10 bases from J; bases unmatched to any gene: 9. Germline CDR1 and CDR2: SQVTM and ANQGSEA. As judged by recently defined diagnostic criteria, patients with Susac syndrome had definite or probable disease. Regarding this clonotype: Its antigen remains unknown.

The RNA, about 0.45 to 1 ug, was put through reverse transcription using random hexamers. From the immunoSEQ multiplex PCR reads, TCRdb called clonotypes with MiXCR, one entry per CDR3 protein. The top ten hold roughly 0.29% of the sample, which has some 110,000 distinct CDR3 sequences, 90% to 95% seen once. The rearrangement joins TRBV29-1 to TRBJ2-2, with 7 bases fitting TRBD2. The TCR sequence derives from a human donor with Susac syndrome. The source material was CD8+ T cells from PBMCs. CDR3 in amino acids: CSVGGGNHVELFF. The CDR3 DNA follows: TGCAGCGTTGGGGGGGGTAACCACGTGGAGCTGTTTTTT.